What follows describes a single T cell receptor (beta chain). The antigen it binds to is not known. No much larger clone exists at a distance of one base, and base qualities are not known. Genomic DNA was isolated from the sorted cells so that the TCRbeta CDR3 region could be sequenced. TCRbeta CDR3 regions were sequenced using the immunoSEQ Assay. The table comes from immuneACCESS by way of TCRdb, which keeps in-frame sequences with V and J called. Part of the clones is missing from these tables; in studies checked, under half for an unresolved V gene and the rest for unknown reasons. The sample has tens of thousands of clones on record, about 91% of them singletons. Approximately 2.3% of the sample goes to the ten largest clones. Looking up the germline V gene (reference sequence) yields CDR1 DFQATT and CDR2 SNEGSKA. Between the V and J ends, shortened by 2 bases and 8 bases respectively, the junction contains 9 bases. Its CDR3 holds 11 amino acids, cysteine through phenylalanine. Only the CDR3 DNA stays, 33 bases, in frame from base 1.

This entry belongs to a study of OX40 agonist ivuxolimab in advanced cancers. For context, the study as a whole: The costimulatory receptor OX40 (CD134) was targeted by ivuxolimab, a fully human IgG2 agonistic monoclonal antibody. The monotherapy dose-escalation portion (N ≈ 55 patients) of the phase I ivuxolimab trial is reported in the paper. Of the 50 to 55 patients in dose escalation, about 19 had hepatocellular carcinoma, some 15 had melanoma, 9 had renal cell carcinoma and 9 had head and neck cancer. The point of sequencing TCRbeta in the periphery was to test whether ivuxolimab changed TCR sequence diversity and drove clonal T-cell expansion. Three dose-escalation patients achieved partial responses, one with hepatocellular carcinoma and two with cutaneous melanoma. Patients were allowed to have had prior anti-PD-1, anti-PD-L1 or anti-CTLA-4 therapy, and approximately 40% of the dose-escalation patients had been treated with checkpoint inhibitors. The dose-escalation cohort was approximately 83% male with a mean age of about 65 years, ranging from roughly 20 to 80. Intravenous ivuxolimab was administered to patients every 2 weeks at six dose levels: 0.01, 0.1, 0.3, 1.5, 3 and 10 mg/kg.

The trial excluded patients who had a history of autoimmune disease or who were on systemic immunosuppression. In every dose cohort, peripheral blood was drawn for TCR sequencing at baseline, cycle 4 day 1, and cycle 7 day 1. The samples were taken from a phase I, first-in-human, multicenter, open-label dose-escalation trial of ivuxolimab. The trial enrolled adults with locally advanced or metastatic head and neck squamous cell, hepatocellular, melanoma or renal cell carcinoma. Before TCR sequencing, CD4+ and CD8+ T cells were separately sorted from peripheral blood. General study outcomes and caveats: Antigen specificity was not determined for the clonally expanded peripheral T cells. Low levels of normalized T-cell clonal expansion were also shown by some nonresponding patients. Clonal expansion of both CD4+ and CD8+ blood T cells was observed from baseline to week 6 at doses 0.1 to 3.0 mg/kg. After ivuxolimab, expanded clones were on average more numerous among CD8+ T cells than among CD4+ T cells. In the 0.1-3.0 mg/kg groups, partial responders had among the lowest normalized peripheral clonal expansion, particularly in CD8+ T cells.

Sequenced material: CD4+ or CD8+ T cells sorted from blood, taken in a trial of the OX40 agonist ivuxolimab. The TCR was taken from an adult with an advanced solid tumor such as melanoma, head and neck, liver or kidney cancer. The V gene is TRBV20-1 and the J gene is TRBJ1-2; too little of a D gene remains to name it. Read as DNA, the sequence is TGCAGTGCTAGACGGGATTGGGGCTACACCTTC. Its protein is CSARRDWGYTF.